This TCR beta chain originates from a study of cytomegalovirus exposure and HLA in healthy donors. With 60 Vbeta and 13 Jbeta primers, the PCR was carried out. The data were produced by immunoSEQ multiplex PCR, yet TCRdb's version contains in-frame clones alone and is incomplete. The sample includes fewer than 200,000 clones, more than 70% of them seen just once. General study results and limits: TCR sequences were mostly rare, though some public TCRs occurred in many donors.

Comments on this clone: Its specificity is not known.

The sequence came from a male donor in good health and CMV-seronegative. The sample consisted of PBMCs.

For the CDR3, the DNA is TGTGCCAGCAGCTTATTTCAGGGGGAAACCTACGAGCAGTACTTC. It translates to CASSLFQGETYEQYF. The rearrangement links TRBV7-8 to TRBJ2-7, with 7 bases matching TRBD1. Germline values: CDR1 SGHVS, CDR2 FQNEAQ. Trimming at V came to 2 bases and at J to 2 bases, leaving 6 bases not matched to a gene. The CDR3 contains 15 residues. The variable domain in full, with the rest retrieved from reference TRBV7-8 and TRBJ2-7, is GAGVSQSPRYKVAKRGQDVALRCDPISGHVSLFWYQQALGQGPEFLTYFQNEAQLDKSGLPSDRFFAERPEGSVSTLKIQRTQQEDSAVYLCASSLFQGETYEQYFGPGTRLTVT.